This T cell receptor beta chain was profiled in a study of tumor-infiltrating lymphocytes in primary liver carcinoma. For blood RNA, unsorted whole blood served as the source, and germline DNA was extracted too. Study observations and caveats: Bulk unsorted samples prevented comparison of CD4+ and CD8+ repertoires.

There are many counts of this clonotype. The antigen is not known. From approximately 550 ng of total RNA, TCR beta-specific cDNA was reverse-transcribed using a constant-region primer. Three-round nested multiplex PCR performed with slightly modified ARM-PCR produced the TCR beta libraries. TRBV1-TRBV30 forward primers paired with a C-beta reverse primer drove the first two PCR rounds, approximately 11 cycles each. TCRdb reprocessed the multiplex PCR reads via MiXCR and lists one record per CDR3 protein. Here the sample spans 300,000 to 350,000 distinct CDR3 sequences, 65% being singletons. Trimming took off 1 base at V and 5 bases at J, with 11 bases between the two ends. There are 15 residues in the CDR3. Looked up from germline, CDR1 is SGHAT and CDR2 is FQDESV (reference sequence).

The gene calls are TRBV11-1 and TRBJ2-2; D may be TRBD1 (6 bases). This clonotype was obtained from a man aged 40-55 years with primary liver carcinoma and hepatitis B virus infection. Sequencing was performed on peripheral blood. CDR3 bases: TGTGCCAGCAGCTTAGTAGGGGGTCTGACCGGGGAGCTGTTTTTT. As protein: CASSLVGGLTGELFF.